One sample yielded the 4 T cell receptor beta chains listed below, sequenced in a study of T cells in Graves' hyperthyroidism and ophthalmopathy. Amplified TCR beta CDR3 regions came from RNA transcripts. HTBI primers drove first-round RT-PCR of the TCR CDR3. Each CDR3 protein gets one entry after TCRdb re-called the multiplex PCR reads with MiXCR. The table records a few hundred thousand distinct CDR3 sequences, roughly 15% of them present only once. Specimen: blood. These receptors all stem from a woman in her late teens or twenties with Graves' hyperthyroidism.

The chain uses TRBV19 and TRBJ2-1; D remains unclear. Germline assignment: CDR1 LNHDA and CDR2 SQIVND (reference sequence). The CDR3 extends over 15 amino acids. V was clipped by 6 bases and J by 0 bases, with 12 bases between them. CDR3 bases: TGTGCCAGTAGCCCGCGAATGAGCTCCTACAATGAGCAGTTCTTC. Translating gives CASSPRMSSYNEQFF.

This clonotype was detected a few times. One end of the junction is discordant with germline, which a read error may explain. V and J are TRBV12-3 or TRBV12-4 and TRBJ1-1; D is uncertain. There are 11 residues in the CDR3. CDR3 amino acids: CVSSLRGEAFF. The CDR3 DNA is TGTGTCAGCAGTTTACGGGGTGAAGCTTTCTTT.

This clonotype was seen ten or more times. The rearrangement links TRBV20-1 to TRBJ1-4; perhaps TRBD1 as D (5 bases). The CDR3 length is 13 residues. Trimming removed 0 bases at V and 5 bases at J, with 7 bases between. The germline gives CDR1 DFQATT, CDR2 SNEGSKA (reference sequence). Written as DNA, the CDR3 is TGCAGTGCTAGAGAGGGGGTAAATGAAAAACTGTTTTTT. Translating it yields CSAREGVNEKLFF.

The CDR3 loop reads CASSTGTSGAQYF. CDR3 bases: TGTGCCAGTAGTACAGGGACTAGCGGTGCGCAGTATTTT. The chain uses TRBV19 and TRBJ2-3; 11 bases are a match to TRBD2. J gave up 10 bases and V 4 bases, and 4 bases lay outside the gene matches. Germline V gene lookup returns CDR1 LNHDA and CDR2 SQIVND (reference sequence). The CDR3 totals 13 residues.